This T cell receptor (beta chain) derives from a study of cytomegalovirus exposure and HLA in healthy donors (dated by TCRdb to between 2016 and 2019). Describing the broader study: An earlier analysis of some 550 of the donors reported roughly 300 Gb of sequence data and roughly 110 million unique TCR beta sequences from about 179 million T cells. Approximately 300 gigabases of sequencing data and roughly 90 million unique TCR sequences were included in an early release covering roughly 600 HLA-typed donors. Of the roughly 390 genotyped donors, roughly 80% were placed in the genetic ancestry cluster associated with self-reported Caucasian donors. The aim of the study was to test whether cataloging public T cell receptors could identify signatures of past pathogen exposure. Using immunosequencing, the study profiled T cell repertoires from 550 to 750 subjects and related those repertoires to cytomegalovirus serostatus. Along with the approximately 700-subject first cohort, a separate validation cohort of over a hundred different subjects was used. The study combined high-throughput TCR immunosequencing, statistical association of individual TCRs with disease status, and machine learning to predict cytomegalovirus infection status. A later analysis re-examined previously published TCR beta repertoires from just over 650 donors and added high-resolution HLA genotyping to investigate patterns of TCR occurrence. In the later analysis, no new phenotypic data were used to find candidate immune exposures; instead, reliance was placed on TCR beta sequences and their occurrence across donors. An earlier analysis of 587 of the donors applied high-throughput TCR beta sequencing to assess whether each TCR beta V gene segment acted as functional or pseudogenic. Alongside the repertoire data, information on donor age, sex, ethnicity and CMV serostatus was compiled. In a later genetic analysis, genome-wide SNP genotypes for about 65% of the 666 donors were used, and that subset was treated as a discovery cohort. All discovery cohort repertoires had been generated on a single sequencing platform. Both class I and class II loci were covered by HLA typing, at four-digit resolution. The number of donors typed differed by locus, with roughly 629-640 for A, B, C, DRB1 and DQB1, approximately 500 for DQA1, over 600 for DPA1, and some 470 for DPB1. About five DR-DQ haplotypes were treated as single units for association and clustering because of strong linkage in the cohort. Across some 400 genotyped donors of the cohort, an average of approximately 220,000 unique TCR beta nucleotide sequences per donor were sequenced, and roughly 20% of those sequences were non-productive. General findings and caveats noted by the study authors: Presence/absence analyses assumed roughly uniform sequencing depth across donors, an assumption that may not hold. A later analysis associated 16,951 TCR beta sequences with specific HLA alleles at a false discovery rate of 0.05. In a later analysis, several top co-occurrence clusters were reported to appear linked to parvovirus B19, influenza, CMV and Epstein-Barr virus. In an earlier analysis of about 600 of the donors, most TCR beta V segments appeared in productive rearrangements about 87% or about 30% of the time, broadly matching IMGT annotations. It was suggested by the authors that the approach could potentially be generalized to other disease states and immunological phenotypes. In a later analysis, HLA-associated TCR beta chains were found to be more clonally expanded and to have lower generation probabilities than equally common non-associated chains. A few of the identified cytomegalovirus-associated TCR beta chains were confirmed in vitro to be specific for cytomegalovirus antigens. Because some donors lacked HLA typing at each locus, the association tests relied only on the typed subset. Some IMGT-functional V segments, including TRBV6-2 and TRBV6-3, could not be told apart with the 87-base-pair reads, so those segments were excluded. Most TCR sequences were observed very rarely across donors, whereas some public TCRs were present in many individuals. A further reported finding was that TCR beta sequences accurately predicted the HLA-A and HLA-B alleles for most subjects in the first cohort. In the study, 150 to 200 TCR beta chains were listed as associated with cytomegalovirus. When HLA alleles, especially DR and DQ, strongly co-occurred, TCR associations were difficult to assign to individual alleles. In both the original and validation cohorts, the classifier was reported to diagnose cytomegalovirus status with high specificity and sensitivity. Compared with the approximately 670-donor mean, donors in an Asian-associated ancestry cluster had fewer N-insertions in productive TCRs, according to a later genetic analysis. Some 16 rarely observed V segments, including chromosome 9 orphons, were excluded from the earlier analysis of several hundred of the donors because counts were too low. The sequencing pipeline was judged likely to have produced a cluster of highly shared sequence variants as a technical artifact. Correlated functional status among segregating V segments might reflect linkage disequilibrium, but an unknown experimental factor could not be ruled out. According to a later analysis, most CMV-associated TCR beta chains appeared to be HLA-restricted, and the HLA associations seemed to be driven largely by CMV exposure. The cohort was sequenced for TCR beta chains only, and without alpha or paired-chain data the features that could be detected were limited. A later analysis found that TCR association rates varied across HLA loci, with DRB1 alleles showing the most associated TCRs and HLA-C alleles the fewest. Immune exposure information for the cohort was limited to CMV serostatus. An association between a missense DCLRE1C variant and V-gene and J-gene trimming of TCR beta chains was found in a later genetic analysis and replicated in an independent cohort.

Libraries were built with the immunoSEQ multiplex PCR assay. A mixture of 60 forward primers for TCR Vbeta segments and 13 reverse primers for TCR Jbeta segments was used in the multiplex PCR. The CDR3 region of rearranged TCR beta genes was amplified from genomic DNA with a multiplex PCR assay. Amplified TCR beta libraries were sequenced as 87-base-pair reads on the Illumina HiSeq System. Under the source paper's analysis protocol: A later analysis tallied tens of millions of unique TCR beta chains across the roughly 610 repertoires, and approximately 9.9 million of those chains were shared by two or more donors. Raw reads were error-corrected and collapsed into unique sequences with a nearest-neighbor algorithm that merged closely related sequences to remove PCR and sequencing errors. Alignment of CDR3 sequences to IMGT reference sequences was used to assign V, D and J gene segments. For a sequence to be retained, at least a six-nucleotide match to both a V gene segment and a J gene segment was required. Rearrangements were called productive when the CDR3 lacked stop codons and stayed in frame with V and J; all others were non-productive. Following IMGT convention, CDR3 was defined as the stretch from the second conserved V-encoded cysteine up to the conserved J-encoded phenylalanine. The earlier analysis of about 620 of the donors excluded sequences that lacked an unambiguous match to a single V gene segment. In an earlier analysis of 587 of the donors, V segments were called functional above 56.7% productive rearrangements and were called segregating when the between-donor standard deviation exceeded 5%. A statistical classification framework was built to diagnose cytomegalovirus status from the catalog of TCR beta chain sequences. A later analysis assigned V and J genes by comparing TCR nucleotide sequences with IMGT/GENE-DB human TR gene sequences. The TCRdist pipeline was used in a later analysis to assign CDR3 sequences and most-parsimonious VDJ recombination scenarios. In a later analysis, every TCR beta chain was defined by the combination of its CDR3 amino acid sequence and its V-gene family, and reads without a unique V-gene family were dropped. To address suspected cross-contamination and a sequencing artifact, a later analysis removed roughly 640 highly shared, low-generation-probability nucleotide sequences. A later analysis calculated a clonal expansion index for each public chain from normalized within-repertoire ranks of inferred template counts. In a later analysis, generation probabilities were computed using a VDJ recombination model fitted to out-of-frame rearrangements, and the results were checked against IGoR. In a later analysis, TCR-TCR, TCR-HLA and TCR-CMV co-occurrence was scored with hypergeometric tests, and a repertoire-size bias correction was applied to TCR pairs. To estimate false discovery rates, a later analysis permuted the HLA or CMV assignments 20 times. In a later analysis, co-occurring TCRs were grouped with DBSCAN, and TCRdist sequence similarity was added when clustering was performed within HLA-allele-positive subsets. For co-occurrence clustering, repertoires with fewer than 30,000 or more than 120,000 public chains were excluded, along with four or five repertoires with anomalous nucleotide sharing. Held by TCRdb, this immuneACCESS table contains in-frame sequences only and omits some clones. Under half of the omission traces to an unresolved V gene where checked; the cause of the rest is unknown. V, J and clone size are taken as reported in that table, and D and trimming were inferred from the DNA itself. The sample table lists approximately 140,000 clones, 70% to 80% of them with a count of one. The top ten clonotypes cover 3% to 3.5% of the sample.

Concerning this clone: Its target antigen remains unknown. The sample holds no much larger clone one base away, and base qualities are not on file.

The cohort comprised hundreds of healthy bone marrow donors. All cohort members were sampled while nominally healthy, although unrecorded immune exposures were likely present. The donor was CMV seronegative and belonged to the group of under 400 seronegative cohort members. A peripheral blood sample was collected from each donor, and TCR beta sequencing was performed on peripheral blood mononuclear cells. Genomic DNA was extracted from the blood cell samples with the Qiagen DNeasy Blood Extraction Kit. Trimming takes 4 bases from V and 6 bases from J, and the germline ends sit 20 bases apart. The CDR3 holds 15 amino acids from the cysteine to the phenylalanine. Only the CDR3 part of the read is kept: 45 bases, read in frame from the first base. The germline V gene supplies CDR1 SGHRS and CDR2 YFSETQ.

Sequenced input: PBMCs. This TCR came from a female donor in good health and CMV-seronegative. The chain joins TRBV5-1 to TRBJ2-7; possibly the D gene is TRBD1, per 6 matching bases. The nucleotides read TGCGCCAGCAGCCAGGTAGCAGGGGAAGCTGGCGAGCAGTACTTC. Its coded protein is CASSQVAGEAGEQYF. When the CDR3 is completed using the reference TRBV5-1 and TRBJ2-7 genes on either side, the full variable domain is KAGVTQTPRYLIKTRGQQVTLSCSPISGHRSVSWYQQTPGQGLQFLFEYFSETQRNKGNFPGRFSGRQFSNSRSEMNVSTLELGDSALYLCASSQVAGEAGEQYFGPGTRLTVT.